Listed here are 9 T cell receptor beta chains from one sample, sequenced in a study of blood T cell repertoires in COVID-19. Only in-frame clones appear in the TCRdb table, and some are missing; sequencing was by immunoSEQ multiplex PCR. The sample contains 210,000 or so clones, over 75% of which appear only once. Sequenced input: PBMCs or T cells enriched from blood (not recorded which). The source of these receptors is a young man with acute COVID-19.

CDR3 DNA: TGTGCCAGCAGCTTAGCTTTGGGACAGTTCACCGGGGAGCTGTTTTTT. It yields the protein CASSLALGQFTGELFF. V is TRBV7-2 and J is TRBJ2-2; 7 bases align to TRBD1. Trimming at V came to 0 bases and at J to 4 bases, leaving 5 bases not matched to a gene. Germline values: CDR1 SGHTA, CDR2 FQGNSA. The CDR3 has 16 amino acids.

The V gene is TRBV24-1, the J gene TRBJ1-4; 8 bases are a match to TRBD1. Germline V gives CDR1 KGHDR, CDR2 SFDVKD. Trimming removed 1 base from V and 8 bases from J; junction bases left unmatched: 8. CDR3 length: 16 amino acids. The CDR3 protein is CATSDFVRDRYEKLFF. CDR3 DNA: TGTGCCACCAGTGATTTCGTCCGGGACAGGTACGAAAAACTGTTTTTT.

This clone was observed a few times. The V call is TRBV7-2, the J call TRBJ1-1; possible D gene TRBD1, 6 bases. The CDR3 totals 15 residues. Germline-derived CDR1 and CDR2 are SGHTA and FQGNSA. Trimming took 5 bases from V and 3 from J, leaving 16 bases between them. This chain's CDR3 is CASSRHRVGYTEAFF. The DNA for the CDR3 is TGTGCCAGCAGCCGTCACAGGGTGGGTTACACTGAAGCTTTCTTT.

The rearrangement links TRBV12-3 or TRBV12-4 to TRBJ1-2; the D is unclear. Trimming cost V 3 bases and J 6 bases, with 11 bases left between them. The CDR3 has 13 residues. CDR3 protein: CASSLSETHGYTF. The CDR3 DNA reads TGTGCCAGCAGTTTGTCAGAAACACATGGCTACACCTTC.

This chain joins TRBV18 and TRBJ1-5, with a possible D match to TRBD1 (6 bases). CDR3 size: 14 residues. In germline, CDR1 is KGHSH, CDR2 LQKENI. The ends were cut back, 2 bases at V and 4 bases at J, with 9 bases in the middle. The CDR3: CASSPATGNQPQHF. The CDR3 bases are TGTGCCAGCTCACCAGCGACAGGAAATCAGCCCCAGCATTTT.

This clone has only a few counts. The chain couples TRBV6-1 to TRBJ1-2; D gene uncertain. Trimming took off 2 bases at V and 0 bases at J, with 7 bases between the two ends. The CDR3 spans 14 residues. CDR1 MNHNS and CDR2 SASEGT come from the germline V gene. DNA of the CDR3: TGTGCCAGCAGTGAAAACCTAGCTAACTATGGCTACACCTTC. This codes for CASSENLANYGYTF.

The V call is TRBV19, the J call TRBJ1-6; D uncertain. Looked up from germline, CDR1 is LNHDA and CDR2 is SQIVND (reference sequence). The CDR3 is 14 amino acids. V lost 1 base, J lost 7 bases, and 8 bases lay in between. CDR3 amino acids: CASSIGTGNSPLHF. DNA of the CDR3: TGTGCCAGTAGTATAGGGACGGGGAATTCACCCCTCCACTTT.

The V call is TRBV28, the J call TRBJ1-1; D is unresolved. Germline V gene sequence: CDR1 MDHEN, CDR2 SYDVKM. The CDR3 runs 12 residues. The V end was cut by 6 bases, the J end by 7 bases, with 12 bases between. The CDR3 sequence is CASSYASIEAFF. The CDR3 DNA reads as TGTGCCAGCAGCTATGCGAGCATTGAAGCTTTCTTT.

The chain joins TRBV19 to TRBJ1-2; 10 nucleotides match TRBD1. The CDR3 length is 16 residues. The V gene's germline CDR1 is LNHDA and CDR2 SQIVND (reference sequence). V was pared by 5 bases and J by 0 bases, with 6 bases of the junction left unmatched. The CDR3 region has the DNA TGTGCCAGTAGTCCCTGGACAGGGGGAACTAACTATGGCTACACCTTC. Translating gives CASSPWTGGTNYGYTF.